Each of the 22 T cell receptor beta chains below was sequenced from the same sample in a study of early T cells in non-severe SARS-CoV-2 infection. TCRdb recomputed calls from the 5' RACE reads with MiXCR, one row per CDR3 protein. The data show under 65,000 distinct CDR3 sequences, approximately 13% seen once. Sequencing input: whole blood. Every receptor here comes from an adult who was a healthcare worker with PCR-confirmed SARS-CoV-2 infection or an uninfected control (not recorded which).

The chain is built from TRBV29-1 and TRBJ1-1; D is ambiguous. Germline CDR1 is SQVTM and CDR2 is ANQGSEA. Trimming left V 6 bases short and J 1 base short, with 15 bases between. The length of the CDR3 is 14 residues. The CDR3 DNA is TGCAGCGTCCACACTCTCAACGGGAACACTGAAGCTTTCTTT. It is translated as CSVHTLNGNTEAFF.

The table lists this clonotype with a few counts. The chain links TRBV3-1 to TRBJ2-2, with unresolved D. The CDR3 contains 16 residues. V dropped 0 bases and J dropped 4 bases, with 12 bases sitting between them. Germline assignment: CDR1 LGHDT and CDR2 YNNKEL (reference sequence). The CDR3 DNA reads TGTGCCAGCAGCCAAGATATTGGGGTTCGCACCGGGGAGCTGTTTTTT. It specifies CASSQDIGVRTGELFF.

V is TRBV19 and J is TRBJ2-1, with a possible D match to TRBD2 (6 bases). CDR1 is LNHDA, CDR2 SQIVND, per germline (reference sequence). This CDR3 has 15 residues. Trimming shortened V by 7 bases and J by 7 bases, and 20 bases separated the two germline ends. In nucleotides, the CDR3 is TGTGCCAGTATGGGAGCGGGCTCCGCGGGGAATGAGCAGTTCTTC. It specifies CASMGAGSAGNEQFF.

This clonotype was observed at least ten times. This rearrangement joins TRBV7-2 to TRBJ1-3; no firm D call. Per germline, CDR1 SGHTA and CDR2 FQGNSA. Between the trimmed V and J ends, which lost 3 bases and 8 bases, there was a span of 14 bases. This CDR3 contains 14 residues. The CDR3: CASSFQVAGDTIYF. CDR3 coding DNA: TGTGCCAGCAGCTTCCAGGTGGCCGGGGACACCATATATTTT.

This clonotype appeared a few times. The chain is built from TRBV3-1 and TRBJ1-1; D is unclear. The CDR3 is 13 amino acids. Germline CDR1 is LGHDT and CDR2 is YNNKEL (reference sequence). Between the trimmed V and J ends, which lost 5 bases and 5 bases, there was a span of 12 bases. CDR3 in DNA: TGTGCCAGCAGCGATCTGCCGGTAACTGAAGCTTTCTTT. As protein: CASSDLPVTEAFF.

This clonotype came up a few times. V and J are TRBV5-1 and TRBJ1-1; TRBD1 might be the D (5 bases). CDR3 length equals 15 residues. V lost 2 bases, J lost 5 bases, and 16 bases lay in between. In germline, CDR1 is SGHRS, CDR2 YFSETQ. CDR3 in amino acids: CASSFERAGRTEAFF. The CDR3 DNA follows: TGCGCCAGCAGCTTCGAAAGGGCAGGGAGAACTGAAGCTTTCTTT.

The chain recombines TRBV7-9 with TRBJ2-7; 10 bases fit TRBD2. The CDR3 length is 15 residues. Germline-derived CDR1 and CDR2 are SEHNR and FQNEAQ (reference sequence). Unmatched junction bases numbered 8, after V lost 4 bases and J lost 5 bases. CDR3 in amino acids: CASSSSVLAGDEQYF. The CDR3 region has the DNA TGTGCCAGCAGCTCGAGCGTTCTAGCGGGAGACGAGCAGTACTTC.

The sample holds a few counts of this clonotype. The chain is built from TRBV6-4 and TRBJ2-7; a possible D gene is TRBD1 (6 bases). Germline-derived CDR1 and CDR2 are MRHNA and SNTAGT. CDR3 length equals 14 residues. The V end lost 3 bases, the J end lost 1 base, and 10 bases lay between the germline ends. CDR3 DNA sequence: TGTGCCAGCAGTGAGCAGACAGGATCCTACGAGCAGTACTTC. This gives the protein CASSEQTGSYEQYF.

This clonotype was detected only a few times. CDR3 coding DNA: TGCAGCGTTGGGGACCTCGCGAGGACCCTTCCTGAAGCTTTCTTT. Amino acids: CSVGDLARTLPEAFF. The chain joins TRBV29-1 to TRBJ1-1, with D possibly TRBD1 on 5 matching bases. Per the germline V gene, CDR1 is SQVTM and CDR2 is ANQGSEA. Trimming cost V 4 bases and J 6 bases, with 21 bases left between them. This CDR3 comprises 15 residues. The full variable domain, completed using reference TRBV29-1 and TRBJ1-1, is SAVISQKPSRDICQRGTSLTIQCQVDSQVTMMFWYRQQPGQSLTLIATANQGSEATYESGFVIDKFPISRPNLTFSTLTVSNMSPEDSSIYLCSVGDLARTLPEAFFGQGTRLTVV.

This clonotype appeared a few times. V usage is TRBV20-1 and J usage is TRBJ2-5, with a possible D match to TRBD2 (5 bases). There are 14 residues in the CDR3. V lost 6 bases, J lost 4 bases, and 18 bases lay in between. CDR1 DFQATT and CDR2 SNEGSKA come from the germline V gene (reference sequence). The CDR3, as DNA: TGCAGTGCCGACCAAGCCGGGGAACGAGAGACCCAGTACTTC. As protein: CSADQAGERETQYF.

This clonotype came up a few times. The chain is built from TRBV5-4 and TRBJ2-7; TRBD1 aligns across 11 bases. The CDR3 contains 15 residues. V trimming: 2 bases; J trimming: 2 bases; junction bases outside the gene matches: 3. Germline CDR1 is SGHNT and CDR2 is YYREEE (reference sequence). CDR3 protein: CASSFGTGGPYEQYF. The CDR3 nucleotides read TGTGCCAGCAGCTTCGGGACAGGGGGGCCCTACGAGCAGTACTTC.

This clonotype was counted at least ten times. The rearrangement uses TRBV4-1 and TRBJ1-4, with a weak D call TRBD1 (6 bases). CDR1 is MGHRA, CDR2 YSYEKL, per germline. The CDR3 sequence is 16 residues long. The ends were cut back, 2 bases at V and 0 bases at J, with 10 bases in the middle. In DNA, the CDR3 is TGCGCCAGCAGCCAAAGGAGGGGGGCAACTAATGAAAAACTGTTTTTT. Its translation is CASSQRRGATNEKLFF.

The table lists this clonotype with many counts. The chain employs TRBV2 and TRBJ2-2, with 8 bases that match TRBD2. This CDR3 spans 14 amino acids. After removal of 7 bases from V and 7 bases from J, the junction contained 8 bases not matched to a gene. CDR1 and CDR2 (germline): SNHLY, FYNNEI. Written as DNA, the CDR3 is TGTGCCAGCAAACTAGCGGATACTTACGGGGAGCTGTTTTTT. This translates into CASKLADTYGELFF.

The rearrangement joins TRBV3-1 to TRBJ2-2; 9 nucleotides align to TRBD2. The germline V gene has CDR1 LGHDT and CDR2 YNNKEL (reference sequence). With 5 bases clipped from V and 6 bases from J, the junction kept 16 bases outside the gene matches. The length of the CDR3 is 18 residues. CDR3 in DNA: TGTGCCAGCAGCTCCGGAATCGCGGGAGGGCCTTTGGCCGGGGAGCTGTTTTTT. This encodes CASSSGIAGGPLAGELFF.

The chain is built from TRBV20-1 and TRBJ2-5; 7 bases align to TRBD1. Germline V CDR1 and CDR2: DFQATT, SNEGSKA (reference sequence). The CDR3 extends over 13 amino acids. After removal of 7 bases from V and 5 bases from J, the junction contained 10 bases not matched to a gene. The CDR3 here is CSVTSTGVETQYF. Written as DNA, the CDR3 is TGCAGTGTTACATCTACAGGGGTGGAGACCCAGTACTTC.

In its sample, this clonotype was seen many times. The V and J genes are TRBV6-1 and TRBJ1-6; D gene ambiguous. In germline, CDR1 is MNHNS, CDR2 SASEGT. The CDR3 extends over 12 amino acids. Trimming shortened V by 0 bases and J by 9 bases, and 3 bases separated the two germline ends. The DNA for the CDR3 is TGTGCCAGCAGTGAAGCGAGTTCACCCCTCCACTTT. Translating it yields CASSEASSPLHF.

This clonotype has at least ten counts. The chain is built from TRBV29-1 and TRBJ2-1, with 9 nucleotides matching TRBD2. Germline values: CDR1 SQVTM, CDR2 ANQGSEA. V lost 2 bases to trimming and J lost 4 bases; unmatched junction nucleotides: 3. The CDR3 extends over 14 amino acids. The CDR3 DNA reads as TGCAGCGTTGAACCGCGGGAGGGATACAATGAGCAGTTCTTC. It codes for CSVEPREGYNEQFF.

The gene calls are TRBV29-1 and TRBJ1-1; 8 positions match TRBD1. The CDR3 runs to 11 residues. The germline V gene encodes CDR1 SQVTM and CDR2 ANQGSEA. Germline trimming cut 7 bases from V and 5 bases from J; bases unmatched to any gene: 3. CDR3 in DNA: TGCAGCGGGCGACAGGGGACTGAAGCTTTCTTT. It encodes CSGRQGTEAFF.

This clonotype was seen a few times. This chain uses TRBV29-1 with TRBJ2-1; TRBD1 might be the D (6 bases). V gave up 3 bases and J gave up 11 bases, with 11 bases separating them. Germline V gene lookup returns CDR1 SQVTM and CDR2 ANQGSEA. The CDR3 sequence is 11 residues long. The CDR3: CSVDFQGKQFF. The CDR3 nucleotides read TGCAGCGTTGATTTTCAGGGGAAGCAGTTCTTC.

CDR3 in DNA: TGCGCCAGCAGTGACTCACTTAACACCGGGGAGCTGTTTTTT. This sequence encodes CASSDSLNTGELFF. The rearrangement joins TRBV10-2 to TRBJ2-2; the D is unclear. Germline V lookup: CDR1 WSHSY, CDR2 SAAADI. V lost 3 bases and J lost 2, with 7 bases in between. The CDR3 runs to 14 residues.

This clonotype was counted only a few times. For the CDR3, the DNA is TGTGCCAGTACCGATAGACTGATGCCCGGGGAGCTGTTTTTT. This gives the protein CASTDRLMPGELFF. J is TRBJ2-2 and V is TRBV19; D is unresolved. Between the trimmed V and J ends, which lost 7 bases and 6 bases, there was a span of 15 bases. The germline V gene has CDR1 LNHDA and CDR2 SQIVND (reference sequence). The CDR3 runs to 14 residues.

This clonotype was counted between two and nine times. The V gene is TRBV6-5, the J gene TRBJ1-5; no clear D. V gave up 6 bases and J gave up 7 bases, with 16 bases separating them. This CDR3 spans 14 amino acids. Germline V gives CDR1 MNHEY, CDR2 SVGAGI. CDR3 residues: CASREDQTMQPQHF. CDR3 sequence (DNA): TGTGCCAGCAGAGAGGACCAAACGATGCAGCCCCAGCATTTT.